This T cell receptor beta chain was identified in a study of post-analysis software for immune sequencing data. Overall study context: Relapsing-remitting, secondary progressive and progressive-relapsing forms made up the multiple sclerosis disease courses.

TCR beta cDNA libraries had unique molecular identifiers. Using its own MiXCR run on the PCR reads, TCRdb lists one record per CDR3 protein. This sample has about 570,000 distinct CDR3 sequences, with around a third found just once. This clonotype occurred a few times. What it recognizes is unknown. CDR3 length: 13 amino acids. Between the trimmed V and J ends, which lost 0 bases and 9 bases, there was a span of 13 bases. Germline V gene lookup returns CDR1 SGHKS and CDR2 YYEKEE (reference sequence). Study-wide points: Among multiple sclerosis patients, normalized Chao1 diversity was significantly below that of controls. Controls had lower frequencies than patients of roughly five TRBV segments, which included TRBV5-6, TRBV5-1 and TRBV20-1. Strong co-clustering by F measure was seen for same-batch samples.

The sequencing input was blood. The chain couples TRBV5-5 to TRBJ2-7, with D unresolved. The clonotype was recovered from a girl under 18 with multiple sclerosis. Written as DNA, the CDR3 is TGTGCCAGCAGCTTGGCCGTCGGGTTTGGGCAGTACTTC. As protein: CASSLAVGFGQYF.